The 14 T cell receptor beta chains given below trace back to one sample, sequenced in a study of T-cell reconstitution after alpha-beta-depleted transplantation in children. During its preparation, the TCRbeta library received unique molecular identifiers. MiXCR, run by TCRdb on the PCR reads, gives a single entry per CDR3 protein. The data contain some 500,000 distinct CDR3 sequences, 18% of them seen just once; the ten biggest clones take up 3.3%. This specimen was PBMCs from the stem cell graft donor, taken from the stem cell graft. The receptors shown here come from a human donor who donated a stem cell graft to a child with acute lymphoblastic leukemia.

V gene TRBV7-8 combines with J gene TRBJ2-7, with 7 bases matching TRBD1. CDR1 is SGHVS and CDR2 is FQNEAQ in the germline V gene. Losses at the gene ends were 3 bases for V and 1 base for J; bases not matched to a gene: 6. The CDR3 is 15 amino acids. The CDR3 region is CASSFPGQRSYEQYF. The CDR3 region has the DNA TGTGCCAGCAGCTTTCCGGGACAGAGATCCTACGAGCAGTACTTC.

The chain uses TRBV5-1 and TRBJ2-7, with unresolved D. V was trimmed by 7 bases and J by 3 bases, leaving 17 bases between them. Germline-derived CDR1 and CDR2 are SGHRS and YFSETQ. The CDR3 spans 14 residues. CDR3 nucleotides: TGCGCCAGCCGTTCTATAATTTCTAGCTACGAGCAGTACTTC. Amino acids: CASRSIISSYEQYF. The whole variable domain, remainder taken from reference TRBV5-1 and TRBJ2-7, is KAGVTQTPRYLIKTRGQQVTLSCSPISGHRSVSWYQQTPGQGLQFLFEYFSETQRNKGNFPGRFSGRQFSNSRSEMNVSTLELGDSALYLCASRSIISSYEQYFGPGTRLTVT.

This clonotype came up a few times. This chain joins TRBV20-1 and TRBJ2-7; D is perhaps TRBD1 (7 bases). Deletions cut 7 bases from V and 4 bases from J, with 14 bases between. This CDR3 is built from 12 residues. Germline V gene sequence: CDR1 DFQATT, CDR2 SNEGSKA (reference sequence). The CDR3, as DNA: TGCAGTGGGTCTTCAGGGGGGTACGAGCAGTACTTC. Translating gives CSGSSGGYEQYF.

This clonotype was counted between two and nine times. The CDR3 DNA reads TGTGCCAGCAGCGTTACGACAGGGGGGATCTACGAGCAGTACTTC. Its protein is CASSVTTGGIYEQYF. The rearrangement uses TRBV2 and TRBJ2-7, with 9 bases fitting TRBD1. This CDR3 is 15 amino acids long. From germline, CDR1 is SNHLY and CDR2 FYNNEI. The ends lost 6 bases at V and 3 bases at J; junction bases unmatched: 9.

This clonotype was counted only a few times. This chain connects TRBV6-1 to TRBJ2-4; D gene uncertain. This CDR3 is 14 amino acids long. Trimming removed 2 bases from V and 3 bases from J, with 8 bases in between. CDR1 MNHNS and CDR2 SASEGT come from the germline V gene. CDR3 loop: CASSERLDKNIQYF. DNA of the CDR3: TGTGCCAGCAGTGAACGGCTAGACAAAAACATTCAGTACTTC.

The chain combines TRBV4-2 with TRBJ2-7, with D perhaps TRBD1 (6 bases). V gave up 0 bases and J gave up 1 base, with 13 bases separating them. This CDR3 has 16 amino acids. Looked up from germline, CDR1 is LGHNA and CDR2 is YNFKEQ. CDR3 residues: CASSQEDQGNSYEQYF. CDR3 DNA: TGTGCCAGCAGCCAAGAAGACCAGGGGAATTCCTACGAGCAGTACTTC.

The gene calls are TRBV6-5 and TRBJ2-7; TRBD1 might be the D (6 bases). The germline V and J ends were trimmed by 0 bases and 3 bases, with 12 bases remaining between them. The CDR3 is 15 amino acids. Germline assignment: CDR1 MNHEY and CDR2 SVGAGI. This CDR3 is CASSYSGGPGYEQYF. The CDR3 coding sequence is TGTGCCAGCAGTTACTCAGGGGGACCTGGCTACGAGCAGTACTTC.

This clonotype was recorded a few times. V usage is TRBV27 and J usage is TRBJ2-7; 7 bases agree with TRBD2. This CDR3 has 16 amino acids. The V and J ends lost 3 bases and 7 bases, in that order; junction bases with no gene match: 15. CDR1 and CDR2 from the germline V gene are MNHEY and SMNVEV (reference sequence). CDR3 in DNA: TGTGCCAGCAGTTTGACGACCGGGACTACGGGACCTGAGCAGTACTTC. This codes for CASSLTTGTTGPEQYF.

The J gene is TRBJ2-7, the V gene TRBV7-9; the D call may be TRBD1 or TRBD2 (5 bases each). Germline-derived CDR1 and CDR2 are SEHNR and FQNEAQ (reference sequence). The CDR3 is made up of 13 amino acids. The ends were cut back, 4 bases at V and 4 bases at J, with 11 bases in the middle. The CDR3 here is CASSSQGPYEQYF. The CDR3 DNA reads TGTGCCAGCAGCTCGCAGGGACCTTACGAGCAGTACTTC.

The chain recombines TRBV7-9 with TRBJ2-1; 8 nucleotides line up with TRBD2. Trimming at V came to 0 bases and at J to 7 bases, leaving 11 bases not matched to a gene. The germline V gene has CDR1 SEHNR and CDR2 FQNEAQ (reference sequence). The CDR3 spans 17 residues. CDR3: CASSLAAVAGPNNEQFF. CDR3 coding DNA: TGTGCCAGCAGCTTAGCCGCCGTAGCGGGACCAAATAATGAGCAGTTCTTC.

Here the CDR3 DNA reads TGTGCCAGCAGTGAAGAGCCAGGGGGGAACTCACCCCTCCACTTT. It translates to CASSEEPGGNSPLHF. The chain links TRBV2 to TRBJ1-6; 7 bases match TRBD1. J gave up 10 bases and V 1 base, and 7 bases lay outside the gene matches. This CDR3 has 15 amino acids. CDR1 and CDR2 from the germline V gene are SNHLY and FYNNEI. The entire variable domain, with the rest obtained from reference TRBV2 and TRBJ1-6, is as follows: EPEVTQTPSHQVTQMGQEVILRCVPISNHLYFYWYRQILGQKVEFLVSFYNNEISEKSEIFDDQFSVERPDGSNFTLKIRSTKLEDSAMYFCASSEEPGGNSPLHFGNGTRLTVT.

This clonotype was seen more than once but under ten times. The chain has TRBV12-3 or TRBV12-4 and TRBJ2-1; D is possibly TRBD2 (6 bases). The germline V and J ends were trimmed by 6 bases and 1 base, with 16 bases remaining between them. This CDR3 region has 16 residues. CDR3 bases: TGTGCCAGCAGCCTACTGGGGAGGAGATCCTACAATGAGCAGTTCTTC. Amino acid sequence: CASSLLGRRSYNEQFF.

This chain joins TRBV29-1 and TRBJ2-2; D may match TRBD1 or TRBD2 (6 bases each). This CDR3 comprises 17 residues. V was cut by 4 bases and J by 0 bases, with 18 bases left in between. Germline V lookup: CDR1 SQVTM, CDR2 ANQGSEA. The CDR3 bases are TGCAGCGTTGTTATCGTTGAGGGGGGCACGAACACCGGGGAGCTGTTTTTT. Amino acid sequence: CSVVIVEGGTNTGELFF.

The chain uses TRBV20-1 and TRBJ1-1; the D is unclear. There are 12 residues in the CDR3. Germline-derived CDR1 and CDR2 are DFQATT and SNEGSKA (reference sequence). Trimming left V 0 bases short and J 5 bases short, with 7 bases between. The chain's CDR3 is CSARDAGTEAFF. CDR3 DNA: TGCAGTGCTAGAGATGCGGGGACTGAAGCTTTCTTT.